This is a list of T cell receptor beta chains from one sample in a study of cytomegalovirus exposure and HLA in healthy donors. Libraries were prepared by immunoSEQ multiplex PCR; TCRdb keeps only in-frame clonotypes and omits some of them. Of some 98,000 clones listed, approximately 70% are singletons. The sequenced sample was PBMCs. The receptors originated from a man aged 45-60 years in good health and CMV-seronegative. CDR3s include the opening cysteine and the closing phenylalanine or tryptophan. Clone sizes are given selectively: once, few, many, or a class where the clone is expanded.

CDR3 protein: CASSSVGGVRDTQYF
clone size: once
J gene: TRBJ2-3
V gene: TRBV28

CDR3 protein: CASSLGQGSTYSPLHF
clone size: NA
J gene: TRBJ1-6
V gene: TRBV5-4

CDR3 protein: CAISESGLAKLSSYNEQFF
clone size: few
J gene: TRBJ2-1
V gene: TRBV10-3

CDR3 protein: CSSSSDRDTQYF
clone size: NA
J gene: TRBJ2-3
V gene: TRBV7-9

CDR3 protein: CASSISQTGDSPLHF
clone size: NA
J gene: TRBJ1-6
V gene: TRBV19

CDR3 protein: CASRLSDRGPGYTF
clone size: NA
J gene: TRBJ1-2
V gene: TRBV28

CDR3 protein: CASSRTSGGYEQYF
clone size: NA
J gene: TRBJ2-7
V gene: TRBV10-1

CDR3 protein: CASSQTGSGSPLHF
clone size: NA
J gene: TRBJ1-6
V gene: TRBV19

CDR3 protein: CSVARGVGNTIYF
clone size: NA
J gene: TRBJ1-3
V gene: TRBV29-1

CDR3 protein: CSVFRPPISDTQYF
clone size: NA
J gene: TRBJ2-3
V gene: TRBV29-1

CDR3 protein: CASSTTTPEASGNNEQFF
clone size: NA
J gene: TRBJ2-1
V gene: TRBV27

CDR3 protein: CASSQDYVRSGRKNIQYF
clone size: once
J gene: TRBJ2-4
V gene: TRBV4-3

CDR3 protein: CAGQGVGIGAYEQYF
clone size: once
J gene: NA
V gene: TRBV7-9

CDR3 protein: CASIKVVGSSYNSPLHF
clone size: NA
J gene: TRBJ1-6
V gene: TRBV28

CDR3 protein: CASSPHYMAHEQYF
clone size: NA
J gene: TRBJ2-7
V gene: TRBV11-2

CDR3 protein: CASSERRDSELFF
clone size: NA
J gene: TRBJ2-2
V gene: TRBV2

CDR3 protein: CASCDLSGANVLTF
clone size: NA
J gene: TRBJ2-6
V gene: TRBV27

CDR3 protein: CASSLDLAGGFTGELFF
clone size: NA
J gene: TRBJ2-2
V gene: TRBV11-3

CDR3 protein: CASRGQGAGELFF
clone size: NA
J gene: TRBJ2-2
V gene: TRBV10-1

CDR3 protein: CASNRDRGGEQYF
clone size: once
J gene: TRBJ2-7
V gene: TRBV11-2

CDR3 protein: CATKWREVSYEQYF
clone size: once
J gene: TRBJ2-7
V gene: TRBV19

CDR3 protein: CASSLWPGNYGYTF
clone size: NA
J gene: TRBJ1-2
V gene: TRBV28

CDR3 protein: CASTDSGGAYSPLHF
clone size: NA
J gene: TRBJ1-6
V gene: TRBV11-2

CDR3 protein: CASSLGLAGVNQRNEQFF
clone size: NA
J gene: TRBJ2-1
V gene: TRBV5-1

CDR3 protein: CASTRGGGETQYF
clone size: NA
J gene: TRBJ2-5
V gene: TRBV5-1

CDR3 protein: CATSSLDSNQPQHF
clone size: once
J gene: TRBJ1-5
V gene: TRBV15

CDR3 protein: CASSPGQGAYETF
clone size: NA
J gene: TRBJ1-2
V gene: TRBV6-6

CDR3 protein: CSVEENPGRDTGELFF
clone size: few
J gene: TRBJ2-2
V gene: TRBV29-1

CDR3 protein: CATSRNRGGEKLFF
clone size: NA
J gene: TRBJ1-4
V gene: TRBV15

CDR3 protein: CASSPGQGRAYGYTF
clone size: NA
J gene: TRBJ1-2
V gene: TRBV28

CDR3 protein: CASSPPPGQGAKGYTF
clone size: few
J gene: TRBJ1-2
V gene: TRBV18

CDR3 protein: CASSPGVLSYEQYF
clone size: NA
J gene: TRBJ2-7
V gene: TRBV13